The rows below give T cell receptor beta chains drawn from one sample of a study of blood T cell repertoires in COVID-19. Generated by immunoSEQ multiplex PCR, the TCRdb table keeps only in-frame clones and is missing some. Of 5,000 to 6,500 clones in the sample, roughly 91% were seen once. Specimen: peripheral blood. The source of these receptors is a human donor in a cohort sampled during active COVID-19. The CDR3 runs from the conserved cysteine through the conserved F or W. The order of the fields is J gene, D gene, V gene, clone size, CDR3 DNA, CDR3 protein. D genes are given only for firm matches. Clone size is shown for a subset of rows, as once, few, many or a class of expanded clone.

J: TRBJ2-1
D: TRBD2
V: TRBV18
size: NA
DNA: TGTGCCAGCTCACCTGGTGCTACTAGCGTCGATGAGCAGTTCTTC
CDR3: CASSPGATSVDEQFF

J: TRBJ2-7
D: NA
V: TRBV4-1
size: NA
DNA: TGCGCCAGCAGCCAAGCGCGGGGTTCCCCCTACGAGCAGTACTTC
CDR3: CASSQARGSPYEQYF

J: TRBJ2-1
D: NA
V: TRBV6-5
size: NA
DNA: TGTGCCAGCAGCTTAGTCGATGAGCAGTTCTTC
CDR3: CASSLVDEQFF

J: TRBJ1-1
D: NA
V: TRBV7-9
size: NA
DNA: TGTGCCAGCAGTAGACAGGAAGAAGCTTTCTTT
CDR3: CASSRQEEAFF

J: TRBJ1-2
D: NA
V: TRBV28
size: once
DNA: TGTGCCAGCAGTTTACCCTCGACGGATAGGAGGTATGGCTACACCTTC
CDR3: CASSLPSTDRRYGYTF

J: TRBJ2-5
D: TRBD2
V: TRBV9
size: NA
DNA: TGTGCCAGCAGCCCCCTAGCGGGCCCAGCGGAGACCCAGTACTTC
CDR3: CASSPLAGPAETQYF

J: TRBJ2-7
D: TRBD1
V: TRBV27
size: NA
DNA: TGTGCCAGCAGTTTTCAAGGGGGCAACTACGAGCAGTACTTC
CDR3: CASSFQGGNYEQYF

J: TRBJ2-2
D: NA
V: TRBV7-6
size: NA
DNA: TGTGCCAGCAGCTTAGTCGAGACCGGGGAGCTGTTTTTT
CDR3: CASSLVETGELFF

J: TRBJ2-3
D: TRBD1
V: TRBV27
size: NA
DNA: TGTGCCAGCAGTTTGACAGGGAGCACAGATACGCAGTATTTT
CDR3: CASSLTGSTDTQYF

J: TRBJ1-4
D: NA
V: TRBV30
size: NA
DNA: TGTGCCTGGAGTGGGAGCCGCACAGGGCGAGGAGGTGAAAAACTGTTTTTT
CDR3: CAWSGSRTGRGGEKLFF

J: TRBJ1-1
D: TRBD1
V: TRBV6-5
size: NA
DNA: TGTGCCAGCAGTAAACCAGGGGGCGCTGAAGCTTTCTTT
CDR3: CASSKPGGAEAFF

J: TRBJ1-5
D: TRBD1
V: TRBV5-8
size: NA
DNA: TGTGCCAGCAGCTTGGGATCGGACAGGGGGCTTTATAGCAATCAGCCCCAGCATTTT
CDR3: CASSLGSDRGLYSNQPQHF

J: TRBJ2-7
D: TRBD2
V: TRBV10-3
size: few
DNA: TGTGCCATCAGTGCTAGCGGGGGGACCCAGGGTCACCTCTACGAGCAGTACTTC
CDR3: CAISASGGTQGHLYEQYF

J: TRBJ1-4
D: NA
V: TRBV27
size: NA
DNA: TGTGCCAGCAGGGGGGGTGCTAATGAAAAACTGTTTTTT
CDR3: CASRGGANEKLFF

J: TRBJ2-4
D: TRBD2
V: TRBV5-6
size: once
DNA: TGTGCCAGCAGCGCCGGGGGGTTAGCCAAAAACATTCAGTACTTC
CDR3: CASSAGGLAKNIQYF

J: TRBJ2-2
D: NA
V: TRBV2
size: NA
DNA: TGTGCCAGCAGCTTACGGGACAAGAACACCGGGGAGCTGTTTTTT
CDR3: CASSLRDKNTGELFF

J: TRBJ1-1
D: TRBD1
V: TRBV5-1
size: once
DNA: TGCGCCAGCAGCTCAGGGACAGGGAGGAACACTGAAGCTTTCTTT
CDR3: CASSSGTGRNTEAFF

J: TRBJ2-1
D: NA
V: TRBV7-9
size: NA
DNA: TGTGCCAGCAGCCCCCGCTCCTACAATGAGCAGTTCTTC
CDR3: CASSPRSYNEQFF

J: TRBJ2-5
D: NA
V: TRBV6-5
size: NA
DNA: TGTGCCAGCTCAACAGGGTTGGAGACCCAGTACTTC
CDR3: CASSTGLETQYF

J: TRBJ2-2
D: TRBD2
V: TRBV2
size: NA
DNA: TGTGCCAGCAGTGTCTCCGGACTAGCGATCGGGGAGCTGTTTTTT
CDR3: CASSVSGLAIGELFF

J: TRBJ2-3
D: TRBD1
V: TRBV6-5
size: NA
DNA: TGTGCCAGCAGAAAGGGACAGGACCTCACAGATACGCAGTATTTT
CDR3: CASRKGQDLTDTQYF

J: TRBJ1-6
D: NA
V: TRBV28
size: NA
DNA: TGTGCCAGCAGTTTAGCGGGGGGCGGCTATAATTCACCCCTCCACTTT
CDR3: CASSLAGGGYNSPLHF

J: TRBJ2-7
D: TRBD1
V: TRBV6-6
size: once
DNA: TGTGCCAGCAGTTACAGGGGGACAGACTACGAGCAGTACTTC
CDR3: CASSYRGTDYEQYF

J: TRBJ2-7
D: NA
V: TRBV4-1
size: NA
DNA: TGCGCCAGCAGCCAAGCGGCAGGGGGGAACTACGAGCAGTACTTC
CDR3: CASSQAAGGNYEQYF

J: TRBJ2-5
D: TRBD2
V: TRBV5-6
size: once
DNA: TGTGCCAGCAGCGGGAGGGACGTGAGGTACCAAGAGACCCAGTACTTC
CDR3: CASSGRDVRYQETQYF

J: TRBJ2-2
D: TRBD1
V: TRBV3-1/TRBV3-2
size: once
DNA: TGTGCCAGCTTACAGGGGGTTGAGGGGGAGCTGTTTTTT
CDR3: CASLQGVEGELFF

J: TRBJ1-1
D: NA
V: TRBV7-9
size: NA
DNA: TGTGCCAGCAGCTTAAGGAAAGACTCGAAGGCTTTCTTT
CDR3: CASSLRKDSKAFF

J: TRBJ1-4
D: NA
V: TRBV5-4
size: NA
DNA: TGTGCCAGCAGCCGAAAGGGGGGGCCTAATGAAAAACTGTTTTTT
CDR3: CASSRKGGPNEKLFF

J: TRBJ2-3
D: NA
V: TRBV15
size: NA
DNA: TGTGCCACCAGAAGCCTCGCAGATACGCAGTATTTT
CDR3: CATRSLADTQYF

J: TRBJ2-1
D: NA
V: TRBV5-4
size: NA
DNA: TGTGCCAGCAGCCCCTCTAGCTACAATGAGCAGTTCTTC
CDR3: CASSPSSYNEQFF

J: TRBJ1-2
D: NA
V: TRBV10-3
size: NA
DNA: TGTGCCATCAGTGAGTCTGGGGGCTCTAACTATGGCTACACCTTC
CDR3: CAISESGGSNYGYTF

J: TRBJ2-3
D: NA
V: TRBV2
size: NA
DNA: TGTGCCAGCAGCCCCACAGGTAGCACAGATACGCAGTATTTT
CDR3: CASSPTGSTDTQYF

J: TRBJ2-1
D: TRBD2
V: TRBV7-2
size: once
DNA: TGTGCCAGCAGCTTACTCGTCGGGCGGGGGTTTCGGAATGAGCAGTTCTTC
CDR3: CASSLLVGRGFRNEQFF

J: TRBJ1-1
D: TRBD1
V: TRBV5-1
size: NA
DNA: TGCGCCAGCAGCTTCGCATGGACAGGGGGGAACACTGAAGCTTTCTTT
CDR3: CASSFAWTGGNTEAFF

J: TRBJ2-5
D: TRBD2
V: TRBV6-1
size: once
DNA: TGTGCCAGCAGTATAAGGGGTAGCGGGAAAGAGACCCAGTACTTC
CDR3: CASSIRGSGKETQYF

J: TRBJ2-7
D: NA
V: TRBV27
size: few
DNA: TGTGCCAGCAGGGGAACAGGAAAGTACGAGCAGTACTTC
CDR3: CASRGTGKYEQYF

J: TRBJ2-7
D: NA
V: TRBV19
size: NA
DNA: TGTGCCAGTAGTCCACGGGGGAGCTCCTACGAGCAGTACTTC
CDR3: CASSPRGSSYEQYF

J: TRBJ1-5
D: NA
V: TRBV7-9
size: NA
DNA: TGTGCCAGCAGCTCCTGGGGAGGGGAGGATGGTTACAATCAGCCCCAGCATTTT
CDR3: CASSSWGGEDGYNQPQHF

J: TRBJ2-7
D: NA
V: TRBV28
size: NA
DNA: TGTGCCAGCAGTTCGCGCTACGAGCAGTACTTC
CDR3: CASSSRYEQYF

J: TRBJ2-7
D: TRBD1
V: TRBV19
size: NA
DNA: TGTGCCAGTAGTCAGACAGGGGGCGGTTACGAGCAGTACTTC
CDR3: CASSQTGGGYEQYF

J: TRBJ2-1
D: TRBD1
V: TRBV6-1
size: NA
DNA: TGTGCCAGCAGTGCAGCGGACAGGGGAGGCTACAATGAGCAGTTCTTC
CDR3: CASSAADRGGYNEQFF

J: TRBJ1-6
D: TRBD1
V: TRBV3-1/TRBV3-2
size: NA
DNA: TGTGCCAGCAGCCGCGGACAGGCTGAGGTATCACCCCTCCACTTT
CDR3: CASSRGQAEVSPLHF

J: TRBJ1-1
D: NA
V: TRBV6-5
size: NA
DNA: TGTGCCAGCAGTTACGATACCGGGAACGTGAACACTGAAGCTTTCTTT
CDR3: CASSYDTGNVNTEAFF

J: TRBJ2-5
D: NA
V: TRBV6-5
size: NA
DNA: TGTGCCAGCAGTAAAACGGTCGGGGATACCCAGTACTTC
CDR3: CASSKTVGDTQYF

J: TRBJ1-5
D: TRBD1
V: TRBV7-2
size: once
DNA: TGTGCCAGCCAACGGGACAGGGGGTTTGATCAGCCCCAGCATTTT
CDR3: CASQRDRGFDQPQHF

J: TRBJ2-1
D: TRBD1
V: TRBV7-9
size: NA
DNA: TGTGCCAGCAGCTTAGCGACAGGGGTTTACAATGAGCAGTTCTTC
CDR3: CASSLATGVYNEQFF